The clone carrying this TCR beta chain was detected only a few times. Its cognate antigen is unknown. As to treatment: roughly 10-day PBMC culture with coronavirus spike peptide pools or control peptides (ViraFEST assay). Cultured CD4+ T cell DNA underwent sequencing with the Oncomine TCR Beta short-read assay. MiXCR, applied by TCRdb to the PCR reads, yields one record per CDR3 protein. The table includes around 15,000 distinct CDR3 sequences, 45% detected once. This sample stems from a study of vaccination and CD4 T cells after COVID-19. The CDR3 is made up of 15 amino acids. V was trimmed by 3 bases and J by 2 bases, leaving 15 bases between them. Germline assignment: CDR1 DFQATT and CDR2 SNEGSKA (reference sequence).

The chain has TRBV20-1 and TRBJ2-3; D unresolved. This receptor was taken from a human donor who received a COVID-19 vaccine. The material was CD4+ T cells from blood, cultured in vitro, obtained before SARS-CoV-2 vaccination. For the CDR3, the DNA is TGCAGTGCTAGGTCCGCCCGATGGGTCACAGATACGCAGTATTTT. This sequence encodes CSARSARWVTDTQYF.